This T cell receptor (beta chain) derives from a study of shared clonotypes between healthy human individuals. The table came from immunoSEQ multiplex PCR; TCRdb's copy has only in-frame clones and leaves some out. Of some 1,900,000 clones listed, about 94% were seen once; the top ten hold less than 1.5%. Cells designated naive CD8 were CD45RO-negative and were positively selected for CCR7, with terminally differentiated effector memory CD45RA+ cells excluded. There were no recent acute infections or vaccinations among the donors, who were healthy HIV-negative adults. The germline gives CDR1 SGHAT, CDR2 FQNNGV. This CDR3 region has 14 residues. Trimming at V came to 1 base and at J to 4 bases, leaving 2 bases not matched to a gene.

Sequencing was done on a sample of naive CD8+ T cells sorted from blood. The V and J genes are TRBV11-2 and TRBJ2-5, with 8 nucleotides matching TRBD1. This clonotype was sampled from a man younger than 35 in good health. This CDR3 is CASSLGTGIETQYF. The CDR3 coding sequence is TGTGCCAGCAGCTTAGGGACAGGGATAGAGACCCAGTACTTC.